This TCR beta chain comes out of a study of T cells in Graves' hyperthyroidism and ophthalmopathy. TCR beta CDR3 sequences were amplified from RNA transcripts. The study used the HTBI primer set for a first-round RT-PCR of the TCR CDR3. MiXCR, run by TCRdb on the multiplex PCR reads, gives a single entry per CDR3 protein. The sample holds approximately 320,000 distinct CDR3 sequences, around 16% seen once. No ophthalmopathy progression within 18 months constituted stable Graves' hyperthyroidism. Exclusion of patients followed from uncontrolled infection, other autoimmune disease, pregnancy or lactation. Points from the study as a whole: A model of 13 V-J features distinguished ophthalmopathy from stable hyperthyroidism.

Trimming removed 4 bases from V and 1 base from J; junction bases left unmatched: 6. The germline CDR1 and CDR2 sequences are SGHRS and YFSETQ. This CDR3 is built from 17 residues. Only a few counts were recorded for this clonotype. The antigen remains unidentified. V gene TRBV5-1 combines with J gene TRBJ2-5, with 14 bases fitting TRBD2. The TCR was taken from a young man with Graves' hyperthyroidism. The sample comprised blood. This CDR3 is CASSQGLAGDTQETQYF. As DNA, the CDR3 is TGCGCCAGCAGCCAGGGACTAGCGGGAGATACCCAAGAGACCCAGTACTTC.